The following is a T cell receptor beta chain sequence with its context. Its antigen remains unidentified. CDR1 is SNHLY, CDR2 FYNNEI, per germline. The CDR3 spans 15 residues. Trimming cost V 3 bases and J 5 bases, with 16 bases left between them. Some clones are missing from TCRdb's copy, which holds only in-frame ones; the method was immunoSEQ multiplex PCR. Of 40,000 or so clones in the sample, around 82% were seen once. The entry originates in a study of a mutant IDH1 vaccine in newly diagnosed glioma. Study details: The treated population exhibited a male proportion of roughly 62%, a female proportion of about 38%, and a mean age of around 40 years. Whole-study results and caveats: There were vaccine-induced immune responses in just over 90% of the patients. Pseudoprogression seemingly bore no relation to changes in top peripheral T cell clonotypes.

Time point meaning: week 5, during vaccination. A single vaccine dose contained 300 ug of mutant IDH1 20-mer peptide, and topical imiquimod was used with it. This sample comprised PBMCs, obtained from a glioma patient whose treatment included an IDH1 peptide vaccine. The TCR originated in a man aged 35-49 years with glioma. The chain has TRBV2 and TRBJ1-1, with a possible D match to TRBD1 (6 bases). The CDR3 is CASSDWGALGTEAFF. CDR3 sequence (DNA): TGTGCCAGCAGTGATTGGGGGGCGCTGGGGACTGAAGCTTTCTTT.